Below, one T cell receptor beta chain is given with its context. In the original workflow: Amplification from reference gene primers served as the basis for estimated nucleated cell counts. Sequenced by immunoSEQ multiplex PCR; TCRdb stores in-frame clones only, minus some. The V and J calls and the clone size are those of that table, but D and trimming were determined from the DNA. The sample lists some 340,000 clones; around 83% were seen once. The germline V and J ends were trimmed by 5 bases and 5 bases, with 9 bases remaining between them. Germline lookup yields CDR1 SGHAT and CDR2 FQNNGV. The CDR3 is 12 residues long. The sample originates from a study of blood T cell repertoires in COVID-19. The overall study: Nucleic acid was either cDNA or gDNA, and it came from T cells, B-cell-depleted T cells, or PBMCs.

The sample was peripheral blood. This clonotype was sampled from a man aged 25-40 years with active or convalescent COVID-19. The genes are TRBV11-2 and TRBJ1-2, with D perhaps TRBD1 (6 bases). CDR3 protein: CASSLQGYGYTF. CDR3 in DNA: TGTGCCAGCAGCCTCCAGGGGTATGGCTACACCTTC. Using reference TRBV11-2 and TRBJ1-2 for the parts outside the CDR3, the full variable domain is EAGVAQSPRYKIIEKRQSVAFWCNPISGHATLYWYQQILGQGPKLLIQFQNNGVVDDSQLPKDRFSAERLKGVDSTLKIQPAKLEDSAVYLCASSLQGYGYTFGSGTRLTVV.